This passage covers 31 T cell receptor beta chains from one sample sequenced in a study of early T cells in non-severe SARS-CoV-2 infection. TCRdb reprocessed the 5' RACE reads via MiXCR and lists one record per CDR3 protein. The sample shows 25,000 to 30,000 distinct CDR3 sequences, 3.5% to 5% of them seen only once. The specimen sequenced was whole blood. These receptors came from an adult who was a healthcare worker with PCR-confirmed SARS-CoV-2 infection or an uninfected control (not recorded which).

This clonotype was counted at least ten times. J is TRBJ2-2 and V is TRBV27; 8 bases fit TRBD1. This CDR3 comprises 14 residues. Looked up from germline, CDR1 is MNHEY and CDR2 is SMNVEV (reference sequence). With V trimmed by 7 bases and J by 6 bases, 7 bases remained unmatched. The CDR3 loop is CASTARGRAGELFF. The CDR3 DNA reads TGTGCCAGCACCGCCAGGGGGCGAGCCGGGGAGCTGTTTTTT.

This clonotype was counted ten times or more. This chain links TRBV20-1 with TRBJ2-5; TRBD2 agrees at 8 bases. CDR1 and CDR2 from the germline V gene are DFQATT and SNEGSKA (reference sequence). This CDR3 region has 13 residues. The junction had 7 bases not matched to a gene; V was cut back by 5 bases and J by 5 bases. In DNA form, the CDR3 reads TGCAGTGCTTCTCGGACTAGCCGGGAGACCCAGTACTTC. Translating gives CSASRTSRETQYF.

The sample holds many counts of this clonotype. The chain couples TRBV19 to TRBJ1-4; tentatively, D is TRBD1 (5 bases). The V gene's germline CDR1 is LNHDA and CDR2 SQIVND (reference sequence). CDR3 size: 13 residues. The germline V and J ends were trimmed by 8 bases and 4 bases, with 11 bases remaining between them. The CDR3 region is CASGADNNEKLFF. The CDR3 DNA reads TGTGCCAGTGGGGCAGACAATAATGAAAAACTGTTTTTT.

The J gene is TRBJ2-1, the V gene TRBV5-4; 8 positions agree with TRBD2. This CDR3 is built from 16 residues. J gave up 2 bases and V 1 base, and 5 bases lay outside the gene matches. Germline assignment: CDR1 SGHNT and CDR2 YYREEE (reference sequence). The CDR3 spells CASSLNLGLAYNEQFF. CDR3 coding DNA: TGTGCCAGCAGCTTGAATTTGGGACTAGCCTACAATGAGCAGTTCTTC.

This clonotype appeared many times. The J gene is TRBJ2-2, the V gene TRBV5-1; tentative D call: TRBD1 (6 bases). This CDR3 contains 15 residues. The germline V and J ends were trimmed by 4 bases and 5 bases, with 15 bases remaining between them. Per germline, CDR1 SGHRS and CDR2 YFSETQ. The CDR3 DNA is TGCGCCAGCAGCCCGACAGGAGAACGAACCGGGGAGCTGTTTTTT. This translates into CASSPTGERTGELFF. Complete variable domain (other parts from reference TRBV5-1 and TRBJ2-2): KAGVTQTPRYLIKTRGQQVTLSCSPISGHRSVSWYQQTPGQGLQFLFEYFSETQRNKGNFPGRFSGRQFSNSRSEMNVSTLELGDSALYLCASSPTGERTGELFFGEGSRLTVL.

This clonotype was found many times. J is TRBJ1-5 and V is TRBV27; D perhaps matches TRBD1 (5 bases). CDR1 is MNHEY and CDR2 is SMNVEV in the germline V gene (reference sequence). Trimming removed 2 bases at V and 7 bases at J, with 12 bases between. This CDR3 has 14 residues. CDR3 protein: CASSLTGVEQPQHF. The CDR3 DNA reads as TGTGCCAGCAGTTTAACGGGGGTAGAGCAGCCCCAGCATTTT.

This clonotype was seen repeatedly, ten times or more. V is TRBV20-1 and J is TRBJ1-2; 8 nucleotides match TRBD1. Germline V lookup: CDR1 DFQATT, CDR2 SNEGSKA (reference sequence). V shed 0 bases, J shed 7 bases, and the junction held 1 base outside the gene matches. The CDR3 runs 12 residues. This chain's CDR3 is CSAREQGVGYTF. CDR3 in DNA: TGCAGTGCTAGAGAACAGGGGGTTGGCTACACCTTC.

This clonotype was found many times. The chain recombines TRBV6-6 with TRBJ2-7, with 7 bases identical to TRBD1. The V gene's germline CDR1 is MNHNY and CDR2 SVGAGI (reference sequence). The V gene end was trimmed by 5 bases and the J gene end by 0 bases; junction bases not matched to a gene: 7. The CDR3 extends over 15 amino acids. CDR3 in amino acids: CASSPPRQGSYEQYF. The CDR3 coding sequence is TGTGCCAGCAGTCCGCCCCGACAGGGCTCCTACGAGCAGTACTTC.

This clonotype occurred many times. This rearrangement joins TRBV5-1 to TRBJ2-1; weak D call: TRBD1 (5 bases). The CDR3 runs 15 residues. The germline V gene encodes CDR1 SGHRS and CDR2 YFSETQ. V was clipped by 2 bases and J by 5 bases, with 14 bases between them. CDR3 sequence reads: CASSFWQGRDNEQFF. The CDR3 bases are TGCGCCAGCAGCTTTTGGCAGGGCAGGGACAATGAGCAGTTCTTC.

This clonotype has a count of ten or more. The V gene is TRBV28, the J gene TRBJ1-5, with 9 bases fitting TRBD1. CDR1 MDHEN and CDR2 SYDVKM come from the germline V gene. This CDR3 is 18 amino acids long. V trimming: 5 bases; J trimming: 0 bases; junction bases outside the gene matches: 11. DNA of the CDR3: TGTGCCAGCAGTGGGGACAGGGCCAAGGGGTATAGCAATCAGCCCCAGCATTTT. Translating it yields CASSGDRAKGYSNQPQHF.

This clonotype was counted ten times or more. As DNA, the CDR3 is TGTGCCACCAGTGATAACTCTGGGGCCAACGTCCTGACTTTC. Translated: CATSDNSGANVLTF. This chain links TRBV24-1 with TRBJ2-6, with no clear D. V lost 3 bases and J 0 bases, leaving 2 bases between the germline ends. The germline V gene encodes CDR1 KGHDR and CDR2 SFDVKD. The CDR3 is 14 amino acids.

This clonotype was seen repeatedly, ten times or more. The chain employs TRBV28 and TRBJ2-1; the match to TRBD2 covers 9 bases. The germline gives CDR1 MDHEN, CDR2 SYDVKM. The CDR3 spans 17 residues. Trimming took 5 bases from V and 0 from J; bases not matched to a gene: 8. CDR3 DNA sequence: TGTGCCAGCAGTCCAAACCTAGCGGGGAGCTCCTACAATGAGCAGTTCTTC. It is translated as CASSPNLAGSSYNEQFF.

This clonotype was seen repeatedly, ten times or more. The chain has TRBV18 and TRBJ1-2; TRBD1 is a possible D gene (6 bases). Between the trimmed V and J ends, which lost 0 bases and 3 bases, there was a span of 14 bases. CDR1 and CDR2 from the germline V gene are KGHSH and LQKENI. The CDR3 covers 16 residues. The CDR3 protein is CASSPPTTGLDYGYTF. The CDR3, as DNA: TGTGCCAGCTCACCACCGACTACAGGGCTCGACTATGGCTACACCTTC.

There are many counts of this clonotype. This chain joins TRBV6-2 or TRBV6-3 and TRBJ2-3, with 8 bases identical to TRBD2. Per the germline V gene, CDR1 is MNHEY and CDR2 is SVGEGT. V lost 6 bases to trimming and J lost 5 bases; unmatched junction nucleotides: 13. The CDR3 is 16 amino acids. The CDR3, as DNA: TGTGCCAGCAGACCGACGCTCGGACTAGCTGGAGATACGCAGTATTTT. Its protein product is CASRPTLGLAGDTQYF.

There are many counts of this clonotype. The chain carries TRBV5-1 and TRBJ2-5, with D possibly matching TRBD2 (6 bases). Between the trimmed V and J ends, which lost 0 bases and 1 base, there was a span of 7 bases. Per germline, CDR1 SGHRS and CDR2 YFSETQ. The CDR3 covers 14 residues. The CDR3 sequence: CASSLGAGQETQYF. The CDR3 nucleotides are TGCGCCAGCAGCTTGGGAGCGGGCCAAGAGACCCAGTACTTC.

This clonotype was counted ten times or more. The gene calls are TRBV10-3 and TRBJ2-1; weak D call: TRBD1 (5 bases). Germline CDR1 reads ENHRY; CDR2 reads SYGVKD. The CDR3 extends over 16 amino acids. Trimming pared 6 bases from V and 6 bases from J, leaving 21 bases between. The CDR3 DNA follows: TGTGCCATCAGCAACGATCAGGGAAAGATCCTCAATGAGCAGTTCTTC. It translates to CAISNDQGKILNEQFF.

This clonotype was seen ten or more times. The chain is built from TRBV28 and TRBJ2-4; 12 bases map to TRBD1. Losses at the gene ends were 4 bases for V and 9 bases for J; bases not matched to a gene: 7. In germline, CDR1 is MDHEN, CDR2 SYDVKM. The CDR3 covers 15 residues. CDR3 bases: TGTGCCAGCAGTTCGGGGGGACAGGGGGCGGGCATTCAGTACTTC. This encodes CASSSGGQGAGIQYF.

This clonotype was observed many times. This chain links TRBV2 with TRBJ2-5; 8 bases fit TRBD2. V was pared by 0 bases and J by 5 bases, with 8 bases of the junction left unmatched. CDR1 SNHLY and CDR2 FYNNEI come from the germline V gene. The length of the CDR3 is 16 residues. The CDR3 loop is CASSEALRAGVETQYF. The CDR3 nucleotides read TGTGCCAGCAGTGAAGCGCTTCGAGCGGGGGTGGAGACCCAGTACTTC.

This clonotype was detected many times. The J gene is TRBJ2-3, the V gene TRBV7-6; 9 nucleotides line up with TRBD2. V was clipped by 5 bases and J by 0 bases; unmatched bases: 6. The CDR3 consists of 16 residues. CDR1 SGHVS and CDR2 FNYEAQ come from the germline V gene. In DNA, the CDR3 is TGTGCCAGCAGCCCCCGGACTAGCGCCAGCACAGATACGCAGTATTTT. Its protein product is CASSPRTSASTDTQYF.

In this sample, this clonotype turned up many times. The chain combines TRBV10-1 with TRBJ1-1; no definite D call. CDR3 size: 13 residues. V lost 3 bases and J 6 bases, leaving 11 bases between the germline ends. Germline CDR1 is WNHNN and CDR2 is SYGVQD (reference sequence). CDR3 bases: TGCGCCAGCAGTGATTTGGGGATAGCTGAAGCTTTCTTT. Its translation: CASSDLGIAEAFF.

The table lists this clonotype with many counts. CDR3 nucleotides: TGTGCCAGCAGCCCAAGACTCCAAGAGACCCAGTACTTC. This sequence encodes CASSPRLQETQYF. The V call is TRBV12-3 or TRBV12-4, the J call TRBJ2-5; no clear D gene. This CDR3 has 13 amino acids. Trimming pared 6 bases from V and 1 base from J, leaving 9 bases between.

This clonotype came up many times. The CDR3 DNA is TGCGCCAGCAGCTTGCCCCGACTAGCGGACACAGATACGCAGTATTTT. It translates to CASSLPRLADTDTQYF. The chain uses TRBV5-1 and TRBJ2-3, with 9 bases that match TRBD2. The CDR3 extends over 16 amino acids. The V gene's germline CDR1 is SGHRS and CDR2 YFSETQ. V trimming: 1 base; J trimming: 2 bases; junction bases outside the gene matches: 5.

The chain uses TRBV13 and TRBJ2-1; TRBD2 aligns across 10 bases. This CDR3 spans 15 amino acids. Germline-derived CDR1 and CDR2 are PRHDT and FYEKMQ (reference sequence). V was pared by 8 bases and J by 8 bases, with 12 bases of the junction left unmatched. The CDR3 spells CASGPVAGGGDEQFF. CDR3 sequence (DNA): TGTGCCAGCGGCCCCGTAGCGGGGGGCGGGGATGAGCAGTTCTTC.

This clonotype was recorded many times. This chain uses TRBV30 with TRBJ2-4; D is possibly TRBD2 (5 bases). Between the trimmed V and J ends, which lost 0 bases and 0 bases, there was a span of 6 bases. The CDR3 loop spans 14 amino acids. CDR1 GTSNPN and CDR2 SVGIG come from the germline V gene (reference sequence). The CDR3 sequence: CAWSVGLAKNIQYF. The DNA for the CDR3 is TGTGCCTGGAGTGTTGGACTAGCCAAAAACATTCAGTACTTC. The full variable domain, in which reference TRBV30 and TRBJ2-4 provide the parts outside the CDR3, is SQTIHQWPATLVQPVGSPLSLECTVEGTSNPNLYWYRQAAGRGLQLLFYSVGIGQISSEVPQNLSASRPQDRQFILSSKKLLLSDSGFYLCAWSVGLAKNIQYFGAGTRLSVL.

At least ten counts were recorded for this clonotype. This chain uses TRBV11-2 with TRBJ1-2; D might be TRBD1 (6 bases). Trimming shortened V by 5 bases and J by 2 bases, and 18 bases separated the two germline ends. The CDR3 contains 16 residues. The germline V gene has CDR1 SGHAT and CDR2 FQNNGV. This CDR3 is CASSPRAGAVNYGYTF. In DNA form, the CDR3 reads TGTGCCAGCAGCCCCCGGGCGGGGGCGGTCAACTATGGCTACACCTTC.

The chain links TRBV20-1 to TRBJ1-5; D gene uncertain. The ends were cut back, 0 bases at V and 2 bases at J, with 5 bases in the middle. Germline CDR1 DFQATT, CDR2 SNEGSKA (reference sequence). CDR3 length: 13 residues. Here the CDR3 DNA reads TGCAGTGCTAGAGATCTTGGCAATCAGCCCCAGCATTTT. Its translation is CSARDLGNQPQHF.

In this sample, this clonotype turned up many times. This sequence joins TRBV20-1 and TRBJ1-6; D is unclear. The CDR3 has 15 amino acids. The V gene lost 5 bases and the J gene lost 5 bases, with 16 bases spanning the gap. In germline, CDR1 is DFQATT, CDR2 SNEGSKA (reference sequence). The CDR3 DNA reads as TGCAGTGCTGGAGCTCAGTTACCGGATAATTCACCCCTCCACTTT. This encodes CSAGAQLPDNSPLHF.

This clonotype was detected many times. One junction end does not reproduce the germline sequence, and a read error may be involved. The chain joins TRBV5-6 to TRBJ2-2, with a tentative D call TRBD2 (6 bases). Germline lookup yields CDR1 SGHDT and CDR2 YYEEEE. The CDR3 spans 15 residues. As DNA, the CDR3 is TGTGCCAACAGCTTTCTAGCGCAGAACACCGGGGAGCTGTTTTTT. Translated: CANSFLAQNTGELFF.

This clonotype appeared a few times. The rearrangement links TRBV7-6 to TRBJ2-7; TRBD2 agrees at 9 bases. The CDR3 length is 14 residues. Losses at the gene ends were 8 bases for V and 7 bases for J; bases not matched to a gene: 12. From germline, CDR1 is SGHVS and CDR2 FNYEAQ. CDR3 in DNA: TGTGCCAGCTCAAGGCTAGCGGGGTCTCGGGAGCAGTACTTC. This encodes CASSRLAGSREQYF.

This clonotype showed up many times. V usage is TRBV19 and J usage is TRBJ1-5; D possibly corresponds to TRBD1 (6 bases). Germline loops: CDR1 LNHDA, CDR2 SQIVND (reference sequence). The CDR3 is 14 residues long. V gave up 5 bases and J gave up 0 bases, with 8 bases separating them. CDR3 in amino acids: CASSGTYSNQPQHF. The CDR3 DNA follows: TGTGCCAGTAGTGGGACATATAGCAATCAGCCCCAGCATTTT.

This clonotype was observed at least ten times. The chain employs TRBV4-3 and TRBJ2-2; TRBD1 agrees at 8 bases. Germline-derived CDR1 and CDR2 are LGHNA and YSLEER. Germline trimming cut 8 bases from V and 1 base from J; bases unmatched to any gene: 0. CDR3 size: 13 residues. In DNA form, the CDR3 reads TGCGCCAGCGGACAGGGGAACACCGGGGAGCTGTTTTTT. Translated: CASGQGNTGELFF.